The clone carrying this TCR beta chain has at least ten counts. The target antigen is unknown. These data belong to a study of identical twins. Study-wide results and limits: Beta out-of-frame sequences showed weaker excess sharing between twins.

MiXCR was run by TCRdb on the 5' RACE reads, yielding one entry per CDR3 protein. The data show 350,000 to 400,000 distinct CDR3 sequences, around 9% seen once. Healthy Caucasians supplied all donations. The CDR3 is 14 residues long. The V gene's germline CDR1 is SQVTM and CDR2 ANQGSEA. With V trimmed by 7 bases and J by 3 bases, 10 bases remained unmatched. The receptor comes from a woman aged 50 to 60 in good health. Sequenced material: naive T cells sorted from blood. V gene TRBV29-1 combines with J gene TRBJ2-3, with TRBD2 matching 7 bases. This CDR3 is CSGQRRGNTDTQYF. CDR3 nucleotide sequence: TGCAGCGGCCAGCGGCGGGGGAATACAGATACGCAGTATTTT.